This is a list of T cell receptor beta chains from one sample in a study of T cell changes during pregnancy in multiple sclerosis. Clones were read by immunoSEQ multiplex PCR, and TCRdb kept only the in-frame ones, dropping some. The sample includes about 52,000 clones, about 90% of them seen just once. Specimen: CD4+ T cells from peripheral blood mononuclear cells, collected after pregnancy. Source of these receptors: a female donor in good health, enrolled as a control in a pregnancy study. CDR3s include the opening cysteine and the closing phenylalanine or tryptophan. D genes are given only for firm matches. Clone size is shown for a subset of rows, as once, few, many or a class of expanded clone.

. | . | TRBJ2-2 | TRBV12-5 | CASGLAGNTGELFF | TGTGCTAGTGGTTTGGCAGGAAACACCGGGGAGCTGTTTTTT
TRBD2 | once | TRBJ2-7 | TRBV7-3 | CASSSPGLAGVQQYF | TGTGCCAGCAGCTCCCCGGGACTAGCGGGGGTGCAGCAGTACTTC
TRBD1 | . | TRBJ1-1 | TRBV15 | CATSRAGTGNTEAFF | TGTGCCACCAGCAGAGCCGGGACAGGGAACACTGAAGCTTTCTTT
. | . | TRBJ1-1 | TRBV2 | CASKGRVGTEAFF | TGTGCCAGCAAGGGCAGGGTTGGCACTGAAGCTTTCTTT
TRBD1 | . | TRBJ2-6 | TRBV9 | CASSAGGQVRSGANVLTF | TGTGCCAGCAGCGCCGGCGGACAGGTTAGGTCTGGGGCCAACGTCCTGACTTTC
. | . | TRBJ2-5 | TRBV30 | CAWSRGETQYF | TGTGCCTGGAGTCGAGGGGAGACCCAGTACTTC
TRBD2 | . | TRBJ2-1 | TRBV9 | CASSVGSGGLNEQFF | TGTGCCAGCAGCGTAGGTAGCGGGGGGCTGAATGAGCAGTTCTTC
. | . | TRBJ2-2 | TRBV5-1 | CASNPVLAGNTGELFF | TGCGCCAGCAACCCTGTTTTAGCTGGCAACACCGGGGAGCTGTTTTTT
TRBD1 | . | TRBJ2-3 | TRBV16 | CASSQLGQGSTDTQYF | TGTGCCAGCAGCCAGCTAGGACAGGGAAGCACAGATACGCAGTATTTT
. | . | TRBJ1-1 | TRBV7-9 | CASSLHTGGNTEAFF | TGTGCCAGCAGCTTACATACCGGGGGGAACACTGAAGCTTTCTTT